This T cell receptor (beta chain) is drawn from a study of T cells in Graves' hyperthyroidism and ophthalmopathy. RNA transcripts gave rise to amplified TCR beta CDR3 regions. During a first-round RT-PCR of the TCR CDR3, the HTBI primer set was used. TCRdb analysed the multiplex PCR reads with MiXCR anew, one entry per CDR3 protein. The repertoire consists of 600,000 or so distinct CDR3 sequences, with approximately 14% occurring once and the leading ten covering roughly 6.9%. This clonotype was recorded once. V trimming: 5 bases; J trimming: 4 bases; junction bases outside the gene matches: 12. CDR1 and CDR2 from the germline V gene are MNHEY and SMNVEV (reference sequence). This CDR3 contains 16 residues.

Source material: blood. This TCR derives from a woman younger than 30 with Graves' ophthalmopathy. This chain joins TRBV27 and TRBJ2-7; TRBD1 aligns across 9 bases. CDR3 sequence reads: CASSPPGTGLSYEQYF. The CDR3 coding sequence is TGTGCCAGCAGTCCCCCCGGGACAGGGTTATCATACGAGCAGTACTTC.